The subject of this entry is one T cell receptor (gamma chain). As yet, its antigen is unknown. Germline V gene data show CDR1 as VTNTFY and CDR2 as YDVSTARD (reference sequence). The V gene end was trimmed by 3 bases and the J gene end by 11 bases; junction bases not matched to a gene: 13. The CDR3 extends over 13 amino acids. RNA was extracted from the cells and then reverse transcribed. The CDR3 regions were amplified by multiplex PCR from V-gene primers to a constant-region primer. TCRdb re-called the multiplex PCR reads using CATT. The sample has some 37,000 gamma-chain clones, over 20% seen once; the top ten hold 1.5% to 2%. The data belong to a study of Vδ1+ human thymocytes. The study, taken as a whole, reports: Despite high sort purity, roughly 18% of thymic T cell receptor delta sequences were Vdelta2. In the thymus, TRG and TRD repertoires looked highly polyclonal with Gaussian CDR3 lengths.

The clonotype originates from a girl less than two years old who had congenital heart surgery. This rearrangement joins TRGV3 to TRGJ1 or TRGJ2. The sequenced sample consisted of Vdelta1+ gamma-delta thymocytes from the thymus. Subset: FACS-sorted CD3+ TCRalphabeta- TCRVdelta1+ TCRVdelta2- thymocytes. CDR3 nucleotide sequence: TGTGCCACCTGGGACCTTGCCTCGGGGGAGAAACTCTTT. Translated: CATWDLASGEKLF.